This TCR beta chain was sequenced in a study of cytomegalovirus exposure and HLA in healthy donors. Study-wide background: Early on, a data release was issued that held 80 million to 90 million unique TCRs from HLA-typed donors. Study observations and caveats: In vitro data verified three CMV-associated chains as specific for CMV antigens. It emerged from a later analysis that several of the most significant clusters appeared to be linked to common viral pathogens. With DRB1 most and HLA-C fewest, TCR association rates differed between HLA loci in a later analysis.

CDR1 is MDHEN, CDR2 SYDVKM, per germline. V was shortened by 8 bases and J by 3 bases, with 8 bases between the two germline ends. There are 12 residues in the CDR3. A multiplex PCR was run with 60 Vbeta primers and 13 Jbeta primers. TCRdb's copy holds only in-frame clones and misses some; the assay was immunoSEQ multiplex PCR. The profile shows some 110,000 clones, approximately 60% of them singletons. As to this clone: Its antigen is currently unknown.

The TCR originated in a woman in her 30s in good health and CMV-seronegative. Input material: PBMCs. The rearrangement uses TRBV28 and TRBJ1-5; D is uncertain. This CDR3 is CASWQVNQPQHF. The CDR3 coding sequence is TGTGCCAGCTGGCAGGTCAATCAGCCCCAGCATTTT.